This TCR beta chain was identified in a study of TET2 disruption in CD19-targeted CAR T cells (dated by TCRdb to between 2018 and 2020). At the level of the whole study: The number of samples was determined by the original clinical trial design and by which samples were available, and no additional inclusion criteria were applied. Points the paper makes about the study in general: The conclusions about the patient's CAR T cells were based on extensive analysis of only one subject.

The immunoSEQ assay was used to perform TCR beta chain deep sequencing. Turning to the authors' computational methods: Only productive TCR beta rearrangements were used to calculate clonotype frequencies. In its TCRdb copy, this immuneACCESS table keeps in-frame sequences only and misses some clones. Where compared with another copy, unresolved V genes explain less than half of these, and the others have no known cause. The V and J calls and the clone size are those of that table, but D and trimming were determined from the DNA. The table kept for this sample lists fewer than 30,000 clones. The ten biggest clones cover roughly 1.9% of the sample. The CDR3 runs 17 amino acids, cysteine and phenylalanine included. The DNA has 42 bases, all within the CDR3, and is read from base 1. The CDR1 and CDR2 encoded by the germline V gene are LGHNA and YNFKEQ. This specimen's treatment or condition label, interpreted: autologous CTL019 cells: CD19 CAR with 4-1BB and CD3 zeta domains. TCR zeta and 4-1BB costimulatory signaling domains were incorporated into the CD19 CAR. T cells for CTL019 manufacturing were collected from peripheral blood by means of leukapheresis. The DNeasy Blood and Tissue Kit was used to extract genomic DNA from pre-infusion T cells, peripheral blood, or sorted post-infusion T cells.

As for this clone: Its antigen has not been determined. At one of its ends the junction is not consistent with the germline gene, which may arise from a read error. The missing CDR3 end, 3 residues past where the read stops, is filled in from the germline J gene.

The chain is encoded by TRBV4-2 joined to TRBJ2-1; perhaps TRBD1 is the D gene, with 6 bases matching. This receptor was obtained from a man between 65 and 85 years old with chronic lymphocytic leukemia. The source material was CD8- CAR+ T cells sorted from cultured blood T cells, sampled for CD19 CAR T cell therapy. The cell subset or site tag for this specimen amounts to: CD8-negative CAR-positive T cells from the infusion product. The CDR3 here reads CASSQETGLSSYNEQFF. The covered CDR3 bases are TGCGCCAGCAGCCAGGAGACAGGTTTAAGCTCCTACAATGAG.